This passage covers 27 T cell receptor beta chains from one sample sequenced in a study of cytomegalovirus exposure and HLA in healthy donors. 60 Vbeta and 13 Jbeta primers were used in PCR. TCRdb's table, derived via immunoSEQ multiplex PCR, lists solely in-frame clones and lacks some. The sample consists of some 130,000 clones, about two thirds of them appearing once. The specimen was PBMCs. These TCRs come from a man between 50 and 59 years old in good health and CMV-seropositive.

The V gene is TRBV5-4, the J gene TRBJ1-1, with 9 bases matching TRBD1. The CDR3 has 14 amino acids. Germline assignment: CDR1 SGHNT and CDR2 YYREEE (reference sequence). Unmatched junction bases numbered 7, after V lost 4 bases and J lost 6 bases. This CDR3 reads CASSQQGALSEAFF. CDR3 sequence (DNA): TGTGCCAGCAGCCAACAGGGGGCACTGTCTGAAGCTTTCTTT.

The chain uses TRBV6-5 and TRBJ1-5; no firm D call. Germline V gene sequence: CDR1 MNHEY, CDR2 SVGAGI. V lost 8 bases and J 4 bases, leaving 15 bases between the germline ends. The CDR3 length is 14 residues. CDR3 loop: CASLEPAGNQPQHF. The CDR3 region has the DNA TGTGCCAGCCTGGAGCCGGCCGGGAATCAGCCCCAGCATTTT.

CDR3 sequence reads: CASSQGRAPAAYEQYF. CDR3 nucleotides: TGCGCCAGCAGCCAAGGCAGGGCCCCCGCAGCCTACGAGCAGTACTTC. The J gene is TRBJ2-7, the V gene TRBV4-3, with D tentatively TRBD1 (5 bases). Trimming shortened V by 1 base and J by 2 bases, and 15 bases separated the two germline ends. The CDR3 loop spans 16 amino acids. The germline CDR1 and CDR2 sequences are LGHNA and YSLEER.

V usage is TRBV2 and J usage is TRBJ2-5; tentative D call: TRBD1 (5 bases). Deletions cut 3 bases from V and 7 bases from J, with 15 bases between. Germline-derived CDR1 and CDR2 are SNHLY and FYNNEI. The CDR3 is made up of 14 amino acids. The CDR3 sequence: CASSETMGRGTQYF. The CDR3 nucleotides are TGTGCCAGCAGTGAGACGATGGGGCGCGGGACCCAGTACTTC.

This clone was seen just once. The chain joins TRBV19 to TRBJ1-2; the match to TRBD1 covers 9 bases. The CDR3 runs 17 residues. Germline values: CDR1 LNHDA, CDR2 SQIVND (reference sequence). Trimming removed 6 bases from V and 4 bases from J; junction bases left unmatched: 15. The CDR3 region has the DNA TGTGCCAGTAGCAAAACGAACCCACAGGGGGCCGGCTATGGCTACACCTTC. Protein product: CASSKTNPQGAGYGYTF.

This clone was picked up one time. The chain carries TRBV5-4 and TRBJ1-2; 9 bases are a match to TRBD1. The length of the CDR3 is 13 residues. V gave up 7 bases and J gave up 7 bases; unmatched junction bases: 8. Germline assignment: CDR1 SGHNT and CDR2 YYREEE (reference sequence). The CDR3 is CASGRQGGGGYTF. The DNA for the CDR3 is TGTGCCAGCGGTAGACAGGGGGGAGGTGGCTACACCTTC.

The chain recombines TRBV6-5 with TRBJ2-2; 7 bases align to TRBD1. V shed 4 bases and J 5 bases; nucleotides not matched to a gene: 7. From germline, CDR1 is MNHEY and CDR2 SVGAGI. This CDR3 has 15 residues. The CDR3 coding sequence is TGTGCCAGCAGTTCTAATGACAGGGAAACCGGGGAGCTGTTTTTT. It encodes CASSSNDRETGELFF.

In this sample, this clone turned up a few times. The chain combines TRBV10-3 with TRBJ1-1; D remains unclear. The CDR3 loop spans 14 amino acids. Trimming removed 3 bases at V and 5 bases at J, with 13 bases between. CDR1 and CDR2 (germline): ENHRY, SYGVKD. The CDR3 sequence: CAISDPSLVTEAFF. The CDR3 DNA reads TGTGCCATCAGTGATCCCTCTTTAGTTACTGAAGCTTTCTTT.

V usage is TRBV7-9 and J usage is TRBJ2-7; TRBD1 aligns across 9 bases. Germline CDR1 reads SEHNR; CDR2 reads FQNEAQ (reference sequence). The CDR3 consists of 18 residues. J gave up 5 bases and V 0 bases, and 14 bases lay outside the gene matches. The CDR3 sequence: CASSLAVTSGTGGNEQYF. The CDR3 region has the DNA TGTGCCAGCAGCTTAGCTGTGACCAGTGGTACAGGGGGCAACGAGCAGTACTTC. The entire variable domain, with the rest obtained from reference TRBV7-9 and TRBJ2-7, is as follows: DTGVSQNPRHKITKRGQNVTFRCDPISEHNRLYWYRQTLGQGPEFLTYFQNEAQLEKSRLLSDRFSAERPKGSFSTLEIQRTEQGDSAMYLCASSLAVTSGTGGNEQYFGPGTRLTVT.

The chain has TRBV7-9 and TRBJ1-4, with TRBD1 matching over 8 bases. From germline, CDR1 is SEHNR and CDR2 FQNEAQ (reference sequence). The CDR3 is made up of 14 amino acids. Unmatched junction bases numbered 2, after V lost 5 bases and J lost 3 bases. CDR3 residues: CASSRDRPNEKLFF. The CDR3 DNA sequence: TGTGCCAGCAGCCGGGACAGGCCTAATGAAAAACTGTTTTTT.

The chain has TRBV5-1 and TRBJ2-4; D perhaps matches TRBD2 (5 bases). The CDR3 has 18 amino acids. Germline V lookup: CDR1 SGHRS, CDR2 YFSETQ. V lost 5 bases and J lost 6, with 27 bases in between. In nucleotides, the CDR3 is TGCGCCAGCAGGAGGGAGCCGGACTCTCGGTTAAAAATAAACATTCAGTACTTC. This translates into CASRREPDSRLKINIQYF. Combining the CDR3 with reference TRBV5-1 and TRBJ2-4 gives the whole variable domain KAGVTQTPRYLIKTRGQQVTLSCSPISGHRSVSWYQQTPGQGLQFLFEYFSETQRNKGNFPGRFSGRQFSNSRSEMNVSTLELGDSALYLCASRREPDSRLKINIQYFGAGTRLSVL.

CDR3 amino acids: CASRPTGGNYGYTF. In DNA, the CDR3 is TGCGCCAGCAGGCCAACAGGGGGAAACTATGGCTACACCTTC. V usage is TRBV5-1 and J usage is TRBJ1-2; 8 positions agree with TRBD1. The germline gives CDR1 SGHRS, CDR2 YFSETQ. V gave up 5 bases and J gave up 2 bases; unmatched junction bases: 5. The CDR3 is made up of 14 amino acids.

This chain uses TRBV19 with TRBJ1-4; D not resolved. The CDR3 extends over 18 amino acids. Germline V gene lookup returns CDR1 LNHDA and CDR2 SQIVND (reference sequence). V was trimmed by 1 base and J by 8 bases, leaving 23 bases between them. CDR3 in amino acids: CASSIVVDIPEYYEKLFF. DNA for the CDR3: TGTGCCAGTAGTATAGTGGTTGATATTCCGGAGTATTACGAAAAACTGTTTTTT.

The CDR3 sequence: CASSIPVGARAHTQYF. The CDR3 DNA is TGTGCCAGTAGTATCCCAGTAGGGGCACGGGCCCACACGCAGTATTTT. The chain links TRBV19 to TRBJ2-3; D is perhaps TRBD1 (5 bases). Per germline, CDR1 LNHDA and CDR2 SQIVND (reference sequence). Trimming stripped 3 bases from V and 9 bases from J, with 22 bases between. The CDR3 totals 16 residues. Full variable domain (rest looked up from reference TRBV19 and TRBJ2-3): DGGITQSPKYLFRKEGQNVTLSCEQNLNHDAMYWYRQDPGQGLRLIYYSQIVNDFQKGDIAEGYSVSREKKESFPLTVTSAQKNPTAFYLCASSIPVGARAHTQYFGPGTRLTVL.

The V call is TRBV6-5, the J call TRBJ2-7, with D maybe TRBD1 (6 bases). Germline V lookup: CDR1 MNHEY, CDR2 SVGAGI. This CDR3 spans 15 amino acids. The V gene lost 2 bases and the J gene lost 0 bases, with 11 bases spanning the gap. CDR3 residues: CASSYGQRPSYEQYF. CDR3 in DNA: TGTGCCAGCAGTTACGGACAGCGACCCTCCTACGAGCAGTACTTC.

The V call is TRBV27, the J call TRBJ2-1; 12 bases are a match to TRBD2. This CDR3 is built from 15 residues. In germline, CDR1 is MNHEY, CDR2 SMNVEV (reference sequence). With V trimmed by 3 bases and J by 10 bases, 7 bases remained unmatched. The CDR3 bases are TGTGCCAGCAGTTTTGAAAGACTAGCGGGGGCAGAGCAGTTCTTC. This encodes CASSFERLAGAEQFF.

The chain combines TRBV5-1 with TRBJ1-1; 9 bases fit TRBD1. CDR1 and CDR2 from the germline V gene are SGHRS and YFSETQ. CDR3 length: 16 residues. V was pared by 4 bases and J by 3 bases, with 10 bases of the junction left unmatched. The DNA of the CDR3 is TGCGCCAGCAGCATCGGACAGGGGCGGTGGGACACTGAAGCTTTCTTT. This sequence encodes CASSIGQGRWDTEAFF. Variable domain in full (rest from reference TRBV5-1 and TRBJ1-1): KAGVTQTPRYLIKTRGQQVTLSCSPISGHRSVSWYQQTPGQGLQFLFEYFSETQRNKGNFPGRFSGRQFSNSRSEMNVSTLELGDSALYLCASSIGQGRWDTEAFFGQGTRLTVV.

The chain couples TRBV19 to TRBJ2-3; D perhaps matches TRBD1 (6 bases). Germline CDR1 is LNHDA and CDR2 is SQIVND (reference sequence). CDR3 length: 14 residues. Trimming cost V 5 bases and J 2 bases, with 11 bases left between them. This CDR3 is CASSPQGITDTQYF. CDR3 nucleotide sequence: TGTGCCAGTAGTCCACAGGGAATCACAGATACGCAGTATTTT.

J is TRBJ2-3 and V is TRBV19, with TRBD1 matching over 8 bases. The CDR3 spans 14 residues. V gave up 4 bases and J gave up 3 bases; unmatched junction bases: 3. The V gene's germline CDR1 is LNHDA and CDR2 SQIVND (reference sequence). The CDR3 DNA sequence: TGTGCCAGTAGTAGCACAGGGGGGACAGATACGCAGTATTTT. Translation: CASSSTGGTDTQYF.

The V call is TRBV6-5, the J call TRBJ2-6, with D possibly matching TRBD2 (6 bases). Trimming pared 6 bases from V and 0 bases from J, leaving 9 bases between. Looked up from germline, CDR1 is MNHEY and CDR2 is SVGAGI. The CDR3 covers 15 residues. The CDR3 is CASSLGGSGANVLTF. Written as DNA, the CDR3 is TGTGCCAGCAGCCTCGGGGGCTCTGGGGCCAACGTCCTGACTTTC.

The chain recombines TRBV14 with TRBJ1-1, with D hard to call. The V end was cut by 4 bases, the J end by 0 bases, with 12 bases between. CDR1 is SGHDN, CDR2 FVKESK, per germline. This CDR3 region has 15 residues. This chain's CDR3 is CASSREIALNTEAFF. For the CDR3, the DNA is TGTGCCAGCAGCCGAGAAATAGCCCTGAACACTGAAGCTTTCTTT.

This sequence joins TRBV10-1 and TRBJ2-3, with 8 bases lining up with TRBD1. CDR1 WNHNN and CDR2 SYGVQD come from the germline V gene (reference sequence). The CDR3 loop spans 15 amino acids. The V gene end was trimmed by 2 bases and the J gene end by 2 bases; junction bases not matched to a gene: 3. This CDR3 is CASSEGRGLTDTQYF. CDR3 in DNA: TGCGCCAGCAGTGAGGGCAGGGGGCTCACAGATACGCAGTATTTT.

This chain joins TRBV6-6 and TRBJ2-5, with 7 bases aligning to TRBD1. The CDR3 length is 14 residues. Germline loops: CDR1 MNHNY, CDR2 SVGAGI (reference sequence). The V and J ends lost 2 bases and 3 bases, in that order; junction bases with no gene match: 3. CDR3 in amino acids: CASSYDRVKETQYF. DNA for the CDR3: TGTGCCAGCAGTTACGACAGGGTTAAAGAGACCCAGTACTTC.

The rearrangement links TRBV5-1 to TRBJ2-5, with TRBD2 matching 10 bases. This CDR3 has 16 residues. The germline V gene has CDR1 SGHRS and CDR2 YFSETQ. The V gene end was trimmed by 5 bases and the J gene end by 4 bases; junction bases not matched to a gene: 11. CDR3 sequence (DNA): TGCGCCAGCAGGGCTAGCGGGAGTGGGTTTGGAGAGACCCAGTACTTC. Residues: CASRASGSGFGETQYF.

The chain carries TRBV28 and TRBJ2-3; a possible D gene is TRBD2 (5 bases). Per germline, CDR1 MDHEN and CDR2 SYDVKM. The ends were cut back, 3 bases at V and 8 bases at J, with 6 bases in the middle. The CDR3 extends over 11 amino acids. The CDR3 DNA is TGTGCCAGCAGTTTGGAGGTTACGCAGTATTTT. Translation gives CASSLEVTQYF. The full variable domain, its missing parts supplied by reference TRBV28 and TRBJ2-3, is DVKVTQSSRYLVKRTGEKVFLECVQDMDHENMFWYRQDPGLGLRLIYFSYDVKMKEKGDIPEGYSVSREKKERFSLILESASTNQTSMYLCASSLEVTQYFGPGTRLTVL.

The DNA of the CDR3 is TGTGCCAGCAGCCAGAAGGGGGAGACCCAGTACTTC. Protein sequence: CASSQKGETQYF. The rearrangement joins TRBV4-2 to TRBJ2-5; D may be TRBD1 (5 bases). The CDR3 has 12 residues. V lost 3 bases, J lost 5 bases, and 7 bases lay in between. Germline lookup yields CDR1 LGHNA and CDR2 YNFKEQ.

This rearrangement joins TRBV6-1 to TRBJ2-5, with 8 nucleotides matching TRBD2. Germline lookup yields CDR1 MNHNS and CDR2 SASEGT. V lost 2 bases and J lost 7; bases outside the gene matches: 9. CDR3 length: 15 amino acids. CDR3 nucleotides: TGTGCCAGCAGTGAACGGGGGGGGCTTGGGGCGACCCAGTACTTC. Encoded protein: CASSERGGLGATQYF.